The entry that follows covers one T cell receptor beta chain sequence. The CDR3 sequence is 16 residues long. Germline CDR1 reads SNHLY; CDR2 reads FYNNEI. Trimming took 7 bases from V and 1 from J; bases not matched to a gene: 10. TCRdb's copy holds only in-frame clones and misses some; the assay was immunoSEQ multiplex PCR. The table shows about 190,000 clones, with around nine tenths occurring only once. The sample comes from a study of blood T cell repertoires in COVID-19. Across the whole study: Sample material is recorded as cDNA or gDNA derived from T cells, B-cell-depleted T cells, or PBMCs.

The source of this sequence is a middle-aged woman who had recovered from COVID-19. Sequencing used peripheral blood. V usage is TRBV2 and J usage is TRBJ2-1; TRBD1 agrees at 7 bases. CDR3 sequence: CASTKDAGGSYNEQFF. The CDR3 DNA reads TGTGCCAGCACCAAAGACGCAGGGGGATCCTACAATGAGCAGTTCTTC.